The 16 T cell receptor beta chains presented below share a single source sample, sequenced in a study of tissue T cells after allogeneic stem cell transplantation. The repertoire was sequenced with immunoSEQ multiplex PCR; TCRdb's copy has only in-frame clones and lacks some. The sample has a few hundred clones, roughly four fifths seen once. Sequenced material: liver tissue, taken at autopsy. Receptors originate from a female patient aged 40-69 years with steroid-refractory graft-versus-host disease after an allogeneic stem cell transplant. Some T cells may be supplied by the graft donor.

The V gene is TRBV7-8, the J gene TRBJ2-7; 9 bases match TRBD2. The CDR3 spans 16 residues. With 3 bases clipped from V and 7 bases from J, the junction kept 13 bases outside the gene matches. Germline assignment: CDR1 SGHVS and CDR2 FQNEAQ. The CDR3 protein is CASSFAWAAGGGEQYF. DNA for the CDR3: TGTGCCAGCAGCTTCGCGTGGGCAGCGGGAGGCGGTGAGCAGTACTTC.

The rearrangement uses TRBV5-3 and TRBJ2-5; tentatively, D is TRBD1 or TRBD2 (9 bases each). TRBV5-3 is an open reading frame whose function is uncertain. V was pared by 0 bases and J by 5 bases, with 26 bases between. This CDR3 has 19 amino acids. The CDR3 sequence: CARSLAGQGWLAGWETQYF. The CDR3 nucleotides read TGTGCCAGAAGCTTGGCGGGACAGGGCTGGCTAGCGGGATGGGAGACCCAGTACTTC.

V and J are TRBV3-1 (or the pseudogene TRBV3-2) and TRBJ2-7; D unclear. The CDR3 totals 16 residues. Deletions cut 0 bases from V and 4 bases from J, with 16 bases between. Germline CDR1 is LGHDT and CDR2 is YNNKEL (reference sequence). The chain's CDR3 is CASSQDNIVFGYEQYF. In DNA, the CDR3 is TGTGCCAGCAGCCAAGATAATATAGTCTTTGGGTACGAGCAGTACTTC.

The V gene is TRBV19, the J gene TRBJ2-2, with 10 bases matching TRBD1. With 7 bases clipped from V and 3 bases from J, the junction kept 8 bases outside the gene matches. Germline V CDR1 and CDR2: LNHDA, SQIVND (reference sequence). CDR3 length: 16 amino acids. CDR3 region: CASTIRTGGYTGELFF. DNA of the CDR3: TGTGCCAGTACCATAAGGACAGGGGGGTACACCGGGGAGCTGTTTTTT.

This chain connects TRBV5-1 to TRBJ2-1; TRBD2 is a possible D gene (6 bases). With 4 bases removed from V and 2 bases from J, the gap between germline ends came to 13 bases. Germline assignment: CDR1 SGHRS and CDR2 YFSETQ. The CDR3 length is 15 residues. CDR3 DNA sequence: TGCGCCAGCAGCGAACCGGGGGAGGCCTACAATGAGCAGTTCTTC. Protein: CASSEPGEAYNEQFF.

This chain connects TRBV7-8 to TRBJ1-2, with D uncertain. This CDR3 spans 12 amino acids. CDR1 and CDR2 (germline): SGHVS, FQNEAQ. V was clipped by 2 bases and J by 6 bases, with 7 bases between them. CDR3 bases: TGTGCCAGCAGCTTAAATGAGGATGGCTACACCTTC. Protein sequence: CASSLNEDGYTF.

The chain couples TRBV7-2 to TRBJ2-3; D is unclear. The V gene's germline CDR1 is SGHTA and CDR2 FQGNSA. Deletions cut 5 bases from V and 2 bases from J, with 8 bases between. The length of the CDR3 is 13 residues. CDR3 region: CASSPGATDTQYF. For the CDR3, the DNA is TGTGCCAGCAGCCCAGGAGCCACAGATACGCAGTATTTT.

This clone was counted a single time. The J gene is TRBJ1-2, the V gene TRBV6-5; 7 nucleotides agree with TRBD1. Trimming cost V 2 bases and J 4 bases; bases outside gene matches: 7. The CDR3 runs 15 residues. Looked up from germline, CDR1 is MNHEY and CDR2 is SVGAGI. The CDR3 DNA is TGTGCCAGCAGTTACACGGGACAGTTCATCTATGGCTACACCTTC. Its translation: CASSYTGQFIYGYTF.

This clone was counted a single time. The chain combines TRBV18 with TRBJ1-1; D is undetermined. CDR3 size: 12 residues. Looked up from germline, CDR1 is KGHSH and CDR2 is LQKENI. V was cut by 1 base and J by 4 bases, with 4 bases left in between. CDR3 coding DNA: TGTGCCAGCTCACCACAGGGCACTGAAGCTTTCTTT. It is translated as CASSPQGTEAFF.

This chain joins TRBV11-2 and TRBJ1-3; no reliable D call. V was shortened by 3 bases and J by 4 bases, with 13 bases between the two germline ends. Germline V gene data show CDR1 as SGHAT and CDR2 as FQNNGV. The CDR3 runs 15 residues. The CDR3 is CASSFRQTLGNTIYF. In DNA, the CDR3 is TGTGCCAGCAGCTTCCGGCAGACTCTAGGAAACACCATATATTTT. Using reference TRBV11-2 and TRBJ1-3 for the parts outside the CDR3, the full variable domain is EAGVAQSPRYKIIEKRQSVAFWCNPISGHATLYWYQQILGQGPKLLIQFQNNGVVDDSQLPKDRFSAERLKGVDSTLKIQPAKLEDSAVYLCASSFRQTLGNTIYFGEGSWLTVV.

The V gene is TRBV5-6, the J gene TRBJ2-7, with a tentative D call TRBD2 (5 bases). Germline V CDR1 and CDR2: SGHDT, YYEEEE. Trimming took 2 bases from V and 3 from J, leaving 9 bases between them. The CDR3 length is 13 residues. CDR3 coding DNA: TGTGCCAGCAGCTTTGGTGGAGGCTACGAGCAGTACTTC. Translated, it gives CASSFGGGYEQYF.

The V gene is TRBV10-3, the J gene TRBJ1-1, with TRBD1 as a possible D gene (6 bases). V was clipped by 11 bases and J by 1 base, with 17 bases between them. CDR1 and CDR2 from the germline V gene are ENHRY and SYGVKD. This CDR3 is built from 14 residues. CDR3 in amino acids: CASRGRTENTEAFF. CDR3 sequence (DNA): TGTGCCTCCCGGGGGCGGACGGAGAACACTGAAGCTTTCTTT.

The chain couples TRBV6-6 to TRBJ1-1, with D uncertain. V was clipped by 7 bases and J by 3 bases, with 6 bases between them. There are 11 residues in the CDR3. Per the germline V gene, CDR1 is MNHNY and CDR2 is SVGAGI (reference sequence). Here the CDR3 DNA reads TGTGCCAGCACCCGCCACACTGAAGCTTTCTTT. This encodes CASTRHTEAFF.

J is TRBJ2-7 and V is TRBV3-1 (or the pseudogene TRBV3-2), with D hard to call. Germline lookup yields CDR1 LGHDT and CDR2 YNNKEL (reference sequence). Trimming took 4 bases from V and 2 from J, leaving 9 bases between them. This CDR3 comprises 13 residues. The CDR3 protein is CASSPSLAYEQYF. The CDR3 DNA follows: TGTGCCAGCAGCCCTTCCTTAGCCTACGAGCAGTACTTC.

The rearrangement joins TRBV27 to TRBJ1-6; TRBD1 is a possible D gene (6 bases). This CDR3 is built from 14 residues. The V end was cut by 6 bases, the J end by 7 bases, with 13 bases between. The V gene's germline CDR1 is MNHEY and CDR2 SMNVEV (reference sequence). This CDR3 reads CASRATGWNSPLHF. For the CDR3, the DNA is TGTGCCAGCAGAGCCACAGGGTGGAATTCACCCCTCCACTTT.

In this sample, this clone turned up once. The rearrangement links TRBV7-2 to TRBJ2-5, with 9 bases aligning to TRBD2. Germline CDR1 reads SGHTA; CDR2 reads FQGNSA. The junction had 7 bases not matched to a gene; V was cut back by 1 base and J by 4 bases. CDR3 length: 16 residues. This CDR3 reads CASSLDTRGGRETQYF. The CDR3 DNA reads as TGTGCCAGCAGCTTAGATACGCGGGGGGGCCGAGAGACCCAGTACTTC.